Below are 16 T cell receptor beta chains sequenced from a single sample in a study of post-analysis software for immune sequencing data. Study results and limitations: Five or six TRBV segments, TRBV5-6, TRBV5-1 and TRBV20-1 among them, were found more frequent in patients than controls.

Unique-molecular-identifier-tagged TCR beta cDNA libraries were used. TCRdb re-analysed the PCR reads in MiXCR, keeping a single row per CDR3 protein. The sample contains 820,000 or so distinct CDR3 sequences, about 50% of which appear only once. Antigens of these TCRs are unknown. Sequencing was performed on blood. The receptors come from a girl between 5 and 17 years old with multiple sclerosis.

The chain combines TRBV12-3 or TRBV12-4 with TRBJ2-5; 8 bases line up with TRBD2. The DNA end is more similar to TRBJ2-7, so the J call may be wrong. The CDR3 totals 14 residues. DNA for the CDR3: TGTGCCACTCAATCTTCCGGGGCGGGGGGCGAGCAGTACTTC. It yields the protein CATQSSGAGGEQYF.

This clonotype came up a few times. The chain combines TRBV9 with TRBJ1-5; D ambiguous. V was cut by 4 bases and J by 6 bases, with 14 bases left in between. CDR3 length: 14 residues. The germline CDR1 and CDR2 sequences are SGDLS and YYNGEE. CDR3 amino acids: CASSPGSRPQPQHF. The CDR3, as DNA: TGTGCCAGCAGCCCGGGGTCCCGGCCTCAGCCCCAGCATTTT.

The chain couples TRBV28 to TRBJ2-1; maybe TRBD1 (6 bases). The length of the CDR3 is 14 residues. With 7 bases removed from V and 4 bases from J, the gap between germline ends came to 14 bases. From germline, CDR1 is MDHEN and CDR2 SYDVKM. The CDR3 coding sequence is TGTGCCAGCATAGTCGGGCAGGGGTACAATGAGCAGTTCTTC. This codes for CASIVGQGYNEQFF.

V and J are TRBV6-5 and TRBJ2-1; 8 bases align to TRBD1. CDR1 is MNHEY, CDR2 SVGAGI, per germline. The CDR3 has 16 residues. The J segment lost 8 bases and the V segment lost 0 bases, leaving 9 bases of the junction unmatched. In nucleotides, the CDR3 is TGTGCCAGCAGTTACTCGCAAAGGACAGGGCTAGATGAGCAGTTCTTC. Protein product: CASSYSQRTGLDEQFF.

The genes are TRBV2 and TRBJ2-5; D perhaps matches TRBD2 (5 bases). The V end was cut by 3 bases, the J end by 8 bases, with 10 bases between. CDR1 and CDR2 (germline): SNHLY, FYNNEI. The CDR3 contains 12 residues. The chain's CDR3 is CASSDPGKTQYF. DNA for the CDR3: TGTGCCAGCAGTGATCCGGGGAAAACCCAGTACTTC.

The V gene is TRBV20-1, the J gene TRBJ2-7; D unclear. CDR1 and CDR2 (germline): DFQATT, SNEGSKA (reference sequence). The ends were cut back, 3 bases at V and 3 bases at J, with 12 bases in the middle. The CDR3 has 13 amino acids. The CDR3 region has the DNA TGCAGTGCTAGCAGGACGAATTTCTACGAGCAGTACTTC. Translating it yields CSASRTNFYEQYF.

This clonotype appeared a few times. The chain combines TRBV29-1 with TRBJ1-1, with D hard to call. Trimming stripped 4 bases from V and 7 bases from J, with 13 bases between. The CDR3 length is 12 residues. CDR1 and CDR2 (germline): SQVTM, ANQGSEA. The CDR3, as DNA: TGCAGCGTTGCGAGAGAGTCGGGTGAAGCTTTCTTT. Translated: CSVARESGEAFF.

The sample holds a few counts of this clonotype. The genes are TRBV29-1 and TRBJ2-1; maybe TRBD1 (5 bases). CDR3 length: 15 residues. The germline gives CDR1 SQVTM, CDR2 ANQGSEA. V dropped 5 bases and J dropped 0 bases, with 14 bases sitting between them. CDR3 sequence: CSVPRGLGSYNEQFF. The CDR3 DNA is TGCAGCGTTCCAAGGGGTCTAGGCTCCTACAATGAGCAGTTCTTC.

This clonotype was counted only a few times. The gene calls are TRBV5-1 and TRBJ2-7; D possibly corresponds to TRBD1 (6 bases). The ends were cut back, 1 base at V and 5 bases at J, with 13 bases in the middle. The CDR3 spans 14 residues. Germline values: CDR1 SGHRS, CDR2 YFSETQ. The CDR3 loop is CASSLIRGSDEQYF. For the CDR3, the DNA is TGCGCCAGCAGCTTGATCAGGGGCTCGGACGAGCAGTACTTC.

This clonotype has more than one count but fewer than ten. V usage is TRBV5-1 and J usage is TRBJ2-1; TRBD2 matches at 12 bases. The CDR3 runs to 15 residues. The germline V gene encodes CDR1 SGHRS and CDR2 YFSETQ. With 4 bases clipped from V and 9 bases from J, the junction kept 8 bases outside the gene matches. The CDR3 here is CASSRRLAGDSEQFF. The CDR3 DNA reads TGCGCCAGCAGCCGCCGACTAGCGGGAGATAGTGAGCAGTTCTTC.

In this sample, this clonotype turned up a few times. The chain combines TRBV5-6 with TRBJ2-5; D gene uncertain. V was shortened by 0 bases and J by 1 base, with 10 bases between the two germline ends. The CDR3 is 15 amino acids. Germline CDR1 reads SGHDT; CDR2 reads YYEEEE. This chain's CDR3 is CASSLEGNLQETQYF. CDR3 nucleotide sequence: TGTGCCAGCAGCTTGGAAGGAAACCTCCAAGAGACCCAGTACTTC.

The rearrangement uses TRBV6-7 and TRBJ2-1; TRBD2 aligns across 8 bases. TRBV6-7 is an ORF, and what it does is uncertain. The V and J ends lost 4 bases and 4 bases, in that order; junction bases with no gene match: 9. CDR3 length equals 16 residues. Written as DNA, the CDR3 is TGTGCCAGCAGTTTTCCAAAGCGGGGGTATTACAATGAGCAGTTCTTC. Protein product: CASSFPKRGYYNEQFF.

V usage is TRBV7-9 and J usage is TRBJ2-3, with D uncertain. Trimming pared 5 bases from V and 0 bases from J, leaving 12 bases between. CDR3 length: 15 amino acids. The germline V gene has CDR1 SEHNR and CDR2 FQNEAQ (reference sequence). Here the CDR3 DNA reads TGTGCCAGCAGCGAGATTATGGGGAGCACAGATACGCAGTATTTT. It yields the protein CASSEIMGSTDTQYF. Drawing the rest from reference TRBV7-9 and TRBJ2-3, the complete variable domain is DTGVSQNPRHKITKRGQNVTFRCDPISEHNRLYWYRQTLGQGPEFLTYFQNEAQLEKSRLLSDRFSAERPKGSFSTLEIQRTEQGDSAMYLCASSEIMGSTDTQYFGPGTRLTVL.

This clonotype was recorded a few times. The CDR3 loop is CASSPREGQPQHF. The CDR3 region has the DNA TGTGCCAGCAGTCCCCGGGAAGGTCAGCCCCAGCATTTT. V and J are TRBV6-5 and TRBJ1-5; D unresolved. Trimming shortened V by 5 bases and J by 6 bases, and 11 bases separated the two germline ends. The CDR3 spans 13 residues. Looked up from germline, CDR1 is MNHEY and CDR2 is SVGAGI.

The chain recombines TRBV24-1 with TRBJ2-5, with a possible D match to TRBD1 (6 bases). The CDR3 covers 13 residues. Trimming pared 7 bases from V and 2 bases from J, leaving 10 bases between. CDR1 is KGHDR and CDR2 is SFDVKD in the germline V gene. The CDR3, as DNA: TGTGCCACCAGGGACAGAGAACAAGAGACCCAGTACTTC. This sequence encodes CATRDREQETQYF.

The V and J genes are TRBV10-3 and TRBJ2-7; 8 bases match TRBD1. The CDR3 spans 13 residues. Per the germline V gene, CDR1 is ENHRY and CDR2 is SYGVKD. Losses at the gene ends were 11 bases for V and 7 bases for J; bases not matched to a gene: 13. The CDR3 reads CAVQQGAVGEQYF. The DNA of the CDR3 is TGTGCCGTCCAGCAGGGGGCCGTGGGGGAGCAGTACTTC.